The rows below give T cell receptor beta chains drawn from one sample of a study of shared clonotypes between healthy human individuals. This table comes from immunoSEQ multiplex PCR, and its TCRdb copy is limited to in-frame clones, with some not included. The sample consists of some 1 million clones, under 80% of them appearing once. The specimen sequenced was memory CD4+ T cells sorted from blood. The receptors stem from a man aged 18-30 years in good health. The CDR3 runs from the conserved cysteine through the conserved F or W. A D gene is named only where the DNA matches it firmly. Where a row states a size, it is once, few, many or the class of an expanded clone; other rows omit it.

CDR3 DNA: TGTGCCAGCAGTTACGGTGGGGATCCCCAAGAGACCCAGTACTTC
CDR3 protein: CASSYGGDPQETQYF
clone size: many
V gene: TRBV6-5
J gene: TRBJ2-5
D gene: NA

CDR3 DNA: TGTGCCAGCAGCCCGGGACAGGTCTACAATGAGCAGTTCTTC
CDR3 protein: CASSPGQVYNEQFF
clone size: NA
V gene: TRBV6-5
J gene: TRBJ2-1
D gene: TRBD1

CDR3 DNA: TGTGCCAGCAGCTTAGTGGGACAGGGGGCGAGGGAGCAGTACTTC
CDR3 protein: CASSLVGQGAREQYF
clone size: NA
V gene: TRBV7-8
J gene: TRBJ2-7
D gene: TRBD1

CDR3 DNA: TGTGCCAGCAGCTTTTGGGTTTCTGGAAACACCATATATTTT
CDR3 protein: CASSFWVSGNTIYF
clone size: few
V gene: TRBV5-5
J gene: TRBJ1-3
D gene: NA

CDR3 DNA: TGTGCCTCCCGTAGGGGGCCCACAGATACGCAGTATTTT
CDR3 protein: CASRRGPTDTQYF
clone size: NA
V gene: TRBV7-8
J gene: TRBJ2-3
D gene: TRBD1

CDR3 DNA: TGTGCCAGCAGCCCCCTCTTGGGACCCCCCGTCAATGAGCAGTTCTTC
CDR3 protein: CASSPLLGPPVNEQFF
clone size: NA
V gene: TRBV7-3
J gene: TRBJ2-1
D gene: NA

CDR3 DNA: TGTGCCAGCAGCTTGGAAGGGGGCTCTGGAAACACCATATATTTT
CDR3 protein: CASSLEGGSGNTIYF
clone size: NA
V gene: TRBV5-6
J gene: TRBJ1-3
D gene: NA

CDR3 DNA: TGTGCCTGGAGTTTTCAGGGGAGGAATGGCTACACCTTC
CDR3 protein: CAWSFQGRNGYTF
clone size: NA
V gene: TRBV30
J gene: TRBJ1-2
D gene: NA

CDR3 DNA: TGTGCCAGCAGCTCGGACAGCTACGAGCAGTACTTC
CDR3 protein: CASSSDSYEQYF
clone size: NA
V gene: TRBV5-4
J gene: TRBJ2-7
D gene: NA

CDR3 DNA: TGTGCCAGCAGCCCGGACAGGTACGCGACGCAGTATTTT
CDR3 protein: CASSPDRYATQYF
clone size: once
V gene: TRBV5-4
J gene: TRBJ2-3
D gene: TRBD1

CDR3 DNA: TGTGCCAGCAGTTATTCCCGGGACGCTGGAAAGCAGTACTTC
CDR3 protein: CASSYSRDAGKQYF
clone size: few
V gene: TRBV6-1
J gene: TRBJ2-7
D gene: NA

CDR3 DNA: TGTGCCAGCAGTAGGACAGGGCTGTACGAGCAGTACTTC
CDR3 protein: CASSRTGLYEQYF
clone size: NA
V gene: TRBV6-5
J gene: TRBJ2-7
D gene: TRBD1

CDR3 DNA: TGTGCCAGCAGCTTGAGAAGGGGACAGGGGGATGAAAAACTGTTTTTT
CDR3 protein: CASSLRRGQGDEKLFF
clone size: NA
V gene: TRBV5-4
J gene: TRBJ1-4
D gene: TRBD1

CDR3 DNA: TGTGCCAGCAGCTTAGGGACAACAGATACGCAGTATTTT
CDR3 protein: CASSLGTTDTQYF
clone size: NA
V gene: TRBV7-9
J gene: TRBJ2-3
D gene: NA

CDR3 DNA: TGTGCCAGCCCCGGGCGGGACGGCTACGAGCAGTACTTC
CDR3 protein: CASPGRDGYEQYF
clone size: NA
V gene: TRBV2
J gene: TRBJ2-7
D gene: NA

CDR3 DNA: TGTGCCAGCAGCTCTCAGCCTAGCGGGAGTGATACGCAGTATTTT
CDR3 protein: CASSSQPSGSDTQYF
clone size: once
V gene: TRBV7-6
J gene: TRBJ2-3
D gene: TRBD2

CDR3 DNA: TGTGCCAGCAGCTTCCCCGGGACAGGCCACAATGAGCAGTTCTTC
CDR3 protein: CASSFPGTGHNEQFF
clone size: NA
V gene: TRBV5-4
J gene: TRBJ2-1
D gene: TRBD1

CDR3 DNA: TGTGCCTGGAGTCCGGGGACTAGCGGGAGCACAGATACGCAGTATTTT
CDR3 protein: CAWSPGTSGSTDTQYF
clone size: NA
V gene: TRBV30
J gene: TRBJ2-3
D gene: TRBD2